The clone carrying this T cell receptor (beta chain) was seen repeatedly, ten times or more. With TRAV- and TRBV-specific primers, first-strand cDNA was made, covering the alpha and beta chains. It was with a constant-region primer and a V-primer adapter that TCRs were amplified over approximately 18 PCR cycles. In vitro transcription served to amplify the isolated mRNA. From the reads, TCRdb called clonotypes with MiXCR, one entry per CDR3 protein. The top ten hold about 4% of the sample, which has some 100,000 distinct CDR3 sequences, around 21% seen once. Trimming removed 3 bases from V and 0 bases from J; junction bases left unmatched: 6. Germline V gene data show CDR1 as KGHDR and CDR2 as SFDVKD. The CDR3 is made up of 17 amino acids. The sample belongs to a study of low-dose radiotherapy and immunotherapy resistance in tumors. Overall study context: Per fraction, Cohort 1 was given 0.5 Gy every 2 weeks, for a total of 6.5 Gy. Once cycle 1 day 1 began, patients took oral aspirin 300 mg daily for four cycles.

Time point here: after trial treatment. Treatment indicated: LDRT plus nivolumab, ipilimumab, low-dose cyclophosphamide and aspirin (RACIN trial). Eligibility required advanced solid tumors lacking tumor-infiltrating lymphocytes. This TCR was sampled from a male donor with prostate cancer. The starting material was PBMCs, obtained after low-dose radiotherapy plus immunotherapy. The genes are TRBV24-1 and TRBJ1-5, with 8 bases fitting TRBD1. CDR3 loop: CATSDQTGAISNQPQHF. CDR3 nucleotides: TGTGCCACCAGTGATCAGACAGGGGCGATTAGCAATCAGCCCCAGCATTTT.